The T cell receptor beta chain described here comes from a study of shared clonotypes between healthy human individuals. CD45RO negativity and positive selection for CCR7 defined naive CD8 cells, a population that excluded terminally differentiated effector memory CD45RA+ cells. In regard to this clone: Its matching antigen is unknown.

CDR1 is MNHNS, CDR2 SASEGT, per germline. The ends were cut back, 2 bases at V and 3 bases at J, with 11 bases in the middle. The CDR3 contains 15 residues. Measured with immunoSEQ multiplex PCR; TCRdb has only the in-frame clones, and not every one. The sample records some 2.1 million clones, about 95% being singletons. Study-wide findings and caveats: Sampling covered blood only; tissue repertoires likely differ. Non-shared clonotypes had lower generation probabilities than clonotypes shared by all four sorted-subset donors. Some naive CD4 clonotypes, approximately 4.5%, turned up in common across a handful of donors.

The gene calls are TRBV6-1 and TRBJ2-1; D call uncertain. The TCR sequence derives from a man between 18 and 35 years old in good health. Sequencing used naive CD8+ T cells sorted from blood. In DNA form, the CDR3 reads TGTGCCAGCAGTGAAAGAGACAACTACTACAATGAGCAGTTCTTC. It translates to CASSERDNYYNEQFF.